The present entry profiles one T cell receptor (beta chain) with its context. Nashville, Tennessee was home to all donors, each a Caucasian adult. Libraries were prepared by immunoSEQ multiplex PCR; TCRdb keeps only in-frame clonotypes and omits some of them. The repertoire holds more than 2 million clones, approximately 95% seen once, with 0.13% in the top ten. This record comes from a study of shared clonotypes between healthy human individuals. Trimming removed 1 base at V and 2 bases at J, with 12 bases between. The CDR3 is 15 residues long. Germline V lookup: CDR1 KGHSH, CDR2 LQKENI. The sequenced material came from naive CD4+ T cells sorted from blood. Noted subset: CD45RA+ positively selected. The V gene is TRBV18, the J gene TRBJ2-7; D is unresolved. This sequence originates from a man aged 18 to 30 in good health. CDR3 coding DNA: TGTGCCAGCTCACCACTGCCCGACCCCACCTACGAGCAGTACTTC. Its translation: CASSPLPDPTYEQYF.